The 2 T cell receptor beta chains presented below share a single source sample, sequenced in a study of T cell responses to AZD1222 COVID-19 vaccine. This table comes from immunoSEQ multiplex PCR, and its TCRdb copy is limited to in-frame clones, with some not included. The sample lists around 100,000 clones; roughly 92% were seen once. The specimen was peripheral blood, collected on day 0 of AZD1222 vaccination. The receptors stem from an adult in good health.

The V and J genes are TRBV9 and TRBJ2-7; TRBD1 might be the D (6 bases). Germline assignment: CDR1 SGDLS and CDR2 YYNGEE. The CDR3 is 14 residues long. Trimming shortened V by 4 bases and J by 5 bases, and 16 bases separated the two germline ends. CDR3 sequence (DNA): TGTGCCAGCAGCCCAGGCAGGGGAAGTAACGAGCAGTACTTC. Encoded protein: CASSPGRGSNEQYF.

V is TRBV6-2 or TRBV6-3 and J is TRBJ2-1, with TRBD1 identical over 7 bases. The V and J ends lost 5 bases and 3 bases, in that order; junction bases with no gene match: 1. Germline V gene sequence: CDR1 MNHEY, CDR2 SVGEGT. The CDR3 is 13 residues long. The CDR3 is CASSGTDYNEQFF. For the CDR3, the DNA is TGTGCCAGCAGTGGGACAGACTACAATGAGCAGTTCTTC.